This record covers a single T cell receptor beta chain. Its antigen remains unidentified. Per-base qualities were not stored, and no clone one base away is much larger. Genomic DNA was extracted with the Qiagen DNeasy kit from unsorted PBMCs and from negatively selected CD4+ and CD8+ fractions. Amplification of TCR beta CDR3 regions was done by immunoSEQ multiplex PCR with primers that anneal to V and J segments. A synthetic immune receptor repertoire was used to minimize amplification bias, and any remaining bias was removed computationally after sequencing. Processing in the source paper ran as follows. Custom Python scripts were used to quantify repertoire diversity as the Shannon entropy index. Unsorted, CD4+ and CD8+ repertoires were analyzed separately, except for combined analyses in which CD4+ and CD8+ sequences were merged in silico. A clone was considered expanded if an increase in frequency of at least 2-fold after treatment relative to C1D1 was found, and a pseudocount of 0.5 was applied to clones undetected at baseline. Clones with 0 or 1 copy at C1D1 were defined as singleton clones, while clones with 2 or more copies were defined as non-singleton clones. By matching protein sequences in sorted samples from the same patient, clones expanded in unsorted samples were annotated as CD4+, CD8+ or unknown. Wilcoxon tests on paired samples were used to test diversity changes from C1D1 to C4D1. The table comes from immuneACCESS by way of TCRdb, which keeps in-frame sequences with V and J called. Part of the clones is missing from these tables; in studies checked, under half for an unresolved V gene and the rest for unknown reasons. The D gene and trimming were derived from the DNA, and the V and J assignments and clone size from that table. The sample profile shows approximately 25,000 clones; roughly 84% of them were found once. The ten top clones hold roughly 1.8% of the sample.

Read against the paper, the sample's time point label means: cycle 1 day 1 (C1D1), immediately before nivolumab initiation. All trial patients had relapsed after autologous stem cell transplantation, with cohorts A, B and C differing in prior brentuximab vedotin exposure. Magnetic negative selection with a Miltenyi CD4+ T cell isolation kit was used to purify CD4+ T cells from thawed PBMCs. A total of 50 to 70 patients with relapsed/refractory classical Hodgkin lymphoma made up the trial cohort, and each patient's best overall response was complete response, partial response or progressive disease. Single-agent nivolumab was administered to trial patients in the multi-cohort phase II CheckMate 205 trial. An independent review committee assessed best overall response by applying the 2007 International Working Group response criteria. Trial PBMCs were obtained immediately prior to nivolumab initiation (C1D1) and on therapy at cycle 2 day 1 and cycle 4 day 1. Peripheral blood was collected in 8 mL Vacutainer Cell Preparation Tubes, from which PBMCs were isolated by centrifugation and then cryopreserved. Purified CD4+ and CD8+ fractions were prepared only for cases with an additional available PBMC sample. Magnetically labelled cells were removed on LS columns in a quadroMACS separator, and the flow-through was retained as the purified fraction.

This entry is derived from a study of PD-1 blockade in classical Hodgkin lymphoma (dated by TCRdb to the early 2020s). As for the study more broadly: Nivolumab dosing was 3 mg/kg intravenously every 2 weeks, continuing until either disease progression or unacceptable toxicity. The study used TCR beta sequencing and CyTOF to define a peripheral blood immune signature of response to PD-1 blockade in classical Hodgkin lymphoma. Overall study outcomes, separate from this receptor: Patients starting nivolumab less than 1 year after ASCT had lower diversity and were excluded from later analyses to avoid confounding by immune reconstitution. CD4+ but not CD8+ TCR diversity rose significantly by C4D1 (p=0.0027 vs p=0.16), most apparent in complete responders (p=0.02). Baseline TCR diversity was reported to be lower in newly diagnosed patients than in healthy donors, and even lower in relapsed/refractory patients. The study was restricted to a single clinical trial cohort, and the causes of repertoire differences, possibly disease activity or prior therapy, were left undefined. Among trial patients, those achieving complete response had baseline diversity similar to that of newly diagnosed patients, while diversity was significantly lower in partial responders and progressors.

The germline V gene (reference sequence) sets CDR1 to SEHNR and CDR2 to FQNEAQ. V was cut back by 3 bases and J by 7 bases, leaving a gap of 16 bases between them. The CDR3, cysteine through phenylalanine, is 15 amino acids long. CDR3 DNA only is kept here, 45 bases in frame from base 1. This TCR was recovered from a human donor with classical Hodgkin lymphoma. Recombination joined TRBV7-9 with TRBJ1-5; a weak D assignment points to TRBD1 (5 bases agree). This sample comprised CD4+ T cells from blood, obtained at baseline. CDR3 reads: CASSFGQGAGQPQHF. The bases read TGTGCCAGCAGCTTTGGCCAGGGAGCCGGGCAGCCCCAGCATTTT.